This T cell receptor beta chain was identified in a study of spatial heterogeneity in lung cancer. This clonotype was detected ten times or more. Germline V gene data show CDR1 as MDHEN and CDR2 as SYDVKM. This CDR3 is built from 13 residues. V shed 3 bases and J shed 4 bases, with 9 bases lying between them. TCRdb reprocessed the 5' RACE reads via MiXCR and lists one record per CDR3 protein. The sample shows some 53,000 distinct CDR3 sequences, roughly 6.5% of them seen only once. As for time point: sample taken at primary tumor resection. The study sequenced unsorted whole RNA from tumor, nontumor lung or frozen PBMC. The donor population consisted of roughly 70 patients with untreated, early-stage non-small cell lung cancer.

Sequencing was performed on PBMCs, taken at surgery. The chain couples TRBV28 to TRBJ2-5, with D perhaps TRBD2 (6 bases). The sequence derives from a female donor with early-stage non-small cell lung cancer. CDR3 sequence reads: CASSFGGRETQYF. CDR3 bases: TGTGCCAGCAGTTTCGGGGGTAGAGAGACCCAGTACTTC.